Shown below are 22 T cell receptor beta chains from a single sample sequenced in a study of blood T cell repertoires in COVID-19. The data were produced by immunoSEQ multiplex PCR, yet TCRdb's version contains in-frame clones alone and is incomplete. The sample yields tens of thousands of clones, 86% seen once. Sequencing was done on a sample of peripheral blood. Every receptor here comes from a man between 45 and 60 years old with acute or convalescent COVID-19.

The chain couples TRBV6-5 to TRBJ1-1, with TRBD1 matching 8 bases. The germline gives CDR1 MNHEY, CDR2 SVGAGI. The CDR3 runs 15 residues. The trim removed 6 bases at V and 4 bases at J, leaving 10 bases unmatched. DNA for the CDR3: TGTGCCAGCAGCTCCCTGACAGGGGCCCGCACTGAAGCTTTCTTT. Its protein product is CASSSLTGARTEAFF.

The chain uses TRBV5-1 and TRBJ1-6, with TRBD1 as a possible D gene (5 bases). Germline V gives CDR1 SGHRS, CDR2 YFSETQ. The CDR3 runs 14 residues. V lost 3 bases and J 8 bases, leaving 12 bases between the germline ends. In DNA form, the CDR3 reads TGCGCCAGCAGCTCGGGGTGGGGGGATTCACCCCTCCACTTT. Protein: CASSSGWGDSPLHF.

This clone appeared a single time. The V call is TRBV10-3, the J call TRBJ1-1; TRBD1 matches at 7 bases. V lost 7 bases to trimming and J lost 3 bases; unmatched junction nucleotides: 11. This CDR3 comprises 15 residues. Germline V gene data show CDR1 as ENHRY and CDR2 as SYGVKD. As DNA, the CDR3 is TGTGCCATCACCAAACAGGGGTCGATCGACACTGAAGCTTTCTTT. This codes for CAITKQGSIDTEAFF.

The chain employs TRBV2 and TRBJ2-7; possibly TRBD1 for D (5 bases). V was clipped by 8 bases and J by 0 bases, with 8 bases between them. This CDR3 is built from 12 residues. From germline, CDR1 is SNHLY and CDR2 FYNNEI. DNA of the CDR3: TGTGCCAGCCAGGGATCCTCCTACGAGCAGTACTTC. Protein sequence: CASQGSSYEQYF.

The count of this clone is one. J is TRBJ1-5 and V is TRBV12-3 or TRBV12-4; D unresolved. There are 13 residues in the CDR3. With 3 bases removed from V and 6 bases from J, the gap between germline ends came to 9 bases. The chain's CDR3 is CASSLRGSQPQHF. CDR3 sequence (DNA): TGTGCCAGCAGTTTGAGAGGGAGTCAGCCCCAGCATTTT.

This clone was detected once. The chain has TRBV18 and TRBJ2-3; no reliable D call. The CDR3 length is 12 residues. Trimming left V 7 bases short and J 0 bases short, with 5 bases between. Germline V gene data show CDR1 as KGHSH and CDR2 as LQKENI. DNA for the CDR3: TGTGCCAGCTTATCTAGCACAGATACGCAGTATTTT. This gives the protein CASLSSTDTQYF.

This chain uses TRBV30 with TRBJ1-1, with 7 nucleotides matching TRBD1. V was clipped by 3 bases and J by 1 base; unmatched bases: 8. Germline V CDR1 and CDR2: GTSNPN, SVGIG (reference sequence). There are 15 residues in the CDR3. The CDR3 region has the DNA TGTGCCTGGAGGTCGGACAGGAGGAGGAACACTGAAGCTTTCTTT. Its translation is CAWRSDRRRNTEAFF.

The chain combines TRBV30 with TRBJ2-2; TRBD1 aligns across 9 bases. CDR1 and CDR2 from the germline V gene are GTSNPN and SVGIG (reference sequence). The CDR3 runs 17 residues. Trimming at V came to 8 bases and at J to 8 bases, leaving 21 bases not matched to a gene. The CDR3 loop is CATSRSGQGTPRGELFF. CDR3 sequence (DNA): TGTGCCACCTCTCGGTCCGGACAGGGGACCCCTAGGGGGGAGCTGTTTTTT.

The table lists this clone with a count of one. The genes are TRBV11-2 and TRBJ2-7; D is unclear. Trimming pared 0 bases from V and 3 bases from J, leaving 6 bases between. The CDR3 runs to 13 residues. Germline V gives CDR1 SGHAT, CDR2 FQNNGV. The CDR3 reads CASSLDQIYEQYF. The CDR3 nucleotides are TGTGCCAGCAGCTTAGACCAAATCTACGAGCAGTACTTC.

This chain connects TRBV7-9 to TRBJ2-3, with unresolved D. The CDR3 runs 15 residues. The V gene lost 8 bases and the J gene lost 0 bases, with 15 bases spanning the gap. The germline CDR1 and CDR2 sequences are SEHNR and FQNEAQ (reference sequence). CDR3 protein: CASEPWRKSTDTQYF. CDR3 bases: TGTGCCAGCGAGCCCTGGCGGAAAAGCACAGATACGCAGTATTTT.

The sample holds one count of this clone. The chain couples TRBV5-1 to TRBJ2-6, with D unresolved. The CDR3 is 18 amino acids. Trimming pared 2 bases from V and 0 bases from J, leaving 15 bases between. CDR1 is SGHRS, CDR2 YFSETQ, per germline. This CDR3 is CASSLYNSPGSGANVLTF. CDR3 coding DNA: TGCGCCAGCAGCTTATATAACAGCCCCGGCTCTGGGGCCAACGTCCTGACTTTC.

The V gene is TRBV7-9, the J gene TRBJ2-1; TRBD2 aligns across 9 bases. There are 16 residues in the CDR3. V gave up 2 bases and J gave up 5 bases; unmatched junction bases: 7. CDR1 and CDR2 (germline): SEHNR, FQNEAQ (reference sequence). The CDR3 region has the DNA TGTGCCAGCAGCTTATTTGGCGGGGGGGTTAACAATGAGCAGTTCTTC. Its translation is CASSLFGGGVNNEQFF. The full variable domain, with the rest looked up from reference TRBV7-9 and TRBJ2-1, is DTGVSQNPRHKITKRGQNVTFRCDPISEHNRLYWYRQTLGQGPEFLTYFQNEAQLEKSRLLSDRFSAERPKGSFSTLEIQRTEQGDSAMYLCASSLFGGGVNNEQFFGPGTRLTVL.

CDR3 region: CASSQESGTANQPQHF. In DNA, the CDR3 is TGTGCCAGCAGCCAAGAGTCCGGGACAGCCAATCAGCCCCAGCATTTT. The chain has TRBV3-1 (or the pseudogene TRBV3-2) and TRBJ1-5, with 7 bases matching TRBD1. Germline CDR1 is LGHDT and CDR2 is YNNKEL (reference sequence). V lost 0 bases to trimming and J lost 3 bases; unmatched junction nucleotides: 5. The CDR3 is 16 residues long.

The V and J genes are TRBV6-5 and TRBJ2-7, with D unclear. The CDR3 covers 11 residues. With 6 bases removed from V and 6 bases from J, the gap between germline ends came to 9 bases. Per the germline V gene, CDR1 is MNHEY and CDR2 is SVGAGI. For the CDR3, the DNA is TGTGCCAGCAGGCATACAGTCGAGCAGTACTTC. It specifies CASRHTVEQYF.

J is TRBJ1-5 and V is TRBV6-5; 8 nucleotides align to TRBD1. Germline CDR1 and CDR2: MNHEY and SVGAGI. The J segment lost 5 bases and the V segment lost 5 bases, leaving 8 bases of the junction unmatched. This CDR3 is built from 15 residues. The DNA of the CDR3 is TGTGCCAGCAGTACCCGGGACAGGAAAGATCAGCCCCAGCATTTT. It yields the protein CASSTRDRKDQPQHF.

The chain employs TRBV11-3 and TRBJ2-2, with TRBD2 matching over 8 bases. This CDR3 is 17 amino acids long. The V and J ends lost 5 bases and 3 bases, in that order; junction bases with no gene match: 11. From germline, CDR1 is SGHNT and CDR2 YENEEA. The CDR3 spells CASSAPGGAVDTGELFF. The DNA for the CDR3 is TGTGCCAGCAGCGCCCCGGGGGGGGCGGTAGACACCGGGGAGCTGTTTTTT.

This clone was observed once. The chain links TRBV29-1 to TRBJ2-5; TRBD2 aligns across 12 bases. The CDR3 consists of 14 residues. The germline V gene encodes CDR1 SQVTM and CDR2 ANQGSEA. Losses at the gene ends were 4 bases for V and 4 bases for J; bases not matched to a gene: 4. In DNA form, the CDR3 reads TGCAGCGTTGGGCTAGCGGGGGGGCCAGAGACCCAGTACTTC. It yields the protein CSVGLAGGPETQYF.

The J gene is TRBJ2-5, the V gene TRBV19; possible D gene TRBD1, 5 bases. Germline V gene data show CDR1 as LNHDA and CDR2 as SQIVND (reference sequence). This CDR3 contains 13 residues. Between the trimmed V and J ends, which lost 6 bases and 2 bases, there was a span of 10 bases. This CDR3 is CASSKRQQETQYF. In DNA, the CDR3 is TGTGCCAGTAGCAAACGACAGCAAGAGACCCAGTACTTC.

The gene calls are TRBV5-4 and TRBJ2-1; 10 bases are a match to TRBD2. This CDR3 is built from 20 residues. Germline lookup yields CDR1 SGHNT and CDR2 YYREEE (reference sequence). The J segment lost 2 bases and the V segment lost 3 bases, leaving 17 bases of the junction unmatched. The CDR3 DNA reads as TGTGCCAGCAGCTCACCCGGGACTAGCGCCCCTGGGCGGACCTACAATGAGCAGTTCTTC. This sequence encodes CASSSPGTSAPGRTYNEQFF.

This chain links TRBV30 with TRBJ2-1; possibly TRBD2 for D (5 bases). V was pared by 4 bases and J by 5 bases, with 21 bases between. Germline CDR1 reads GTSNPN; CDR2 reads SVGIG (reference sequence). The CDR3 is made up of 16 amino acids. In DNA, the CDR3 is TGTGCCTGGACCCCCGCGCGGCTAGCTTCACACAATGAGCAGTTCTTC. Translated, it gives CAWTPARLASHNEQFF.

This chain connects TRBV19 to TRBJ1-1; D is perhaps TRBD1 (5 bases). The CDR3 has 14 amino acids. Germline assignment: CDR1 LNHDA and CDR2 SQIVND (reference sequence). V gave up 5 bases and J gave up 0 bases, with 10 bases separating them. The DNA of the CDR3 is TGTGCCAGTAGTTCGGGACTCTTGAACACTGAAGCTTTCTTT. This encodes CASSSGLLNTEAFF.

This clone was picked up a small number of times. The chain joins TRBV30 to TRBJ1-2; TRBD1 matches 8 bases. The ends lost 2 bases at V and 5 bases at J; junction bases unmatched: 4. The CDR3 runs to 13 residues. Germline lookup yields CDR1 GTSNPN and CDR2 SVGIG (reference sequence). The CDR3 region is CAWSIQGAYGYTF. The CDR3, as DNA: TGTGCCTGGAGTATTCAGGGGGCATATGGCTACACCTTC.